The sample holds one count of the clone carrying this TCR beta chain. Trimming left V 0 bases short and J 0 bases short, with 9 bases between. Germline lookup yields CDR1 SGHDT and CDR2 YYEEEE. The CDR3 is 15 amino acids. The sample belongs to a study of T cell changes during pregnancy in multiple sclerosis. Measured with immunoSEQ multiplex PCR; TCRdb has only the in-frame clones, and not every one. The table lists about 58,000 clones, about 90% of them singletons. The rearrangement uses TRBV5-6 and TRBJ1-1; TRBD1 is a possible D gene (6 bases). The TCR sequence derives from a female donor in good health, enrolled as a control in a pregnancy study. Sample: CD4+ T cells from peripheral blood mononuclear cells, taken after pregnancy. CDR3 bases: TGTGCCAGCAGCTTGGGGGGACACATGAACACTGAAGCTTTCTTT. This translates into CASSLGGHMNTEAFF.